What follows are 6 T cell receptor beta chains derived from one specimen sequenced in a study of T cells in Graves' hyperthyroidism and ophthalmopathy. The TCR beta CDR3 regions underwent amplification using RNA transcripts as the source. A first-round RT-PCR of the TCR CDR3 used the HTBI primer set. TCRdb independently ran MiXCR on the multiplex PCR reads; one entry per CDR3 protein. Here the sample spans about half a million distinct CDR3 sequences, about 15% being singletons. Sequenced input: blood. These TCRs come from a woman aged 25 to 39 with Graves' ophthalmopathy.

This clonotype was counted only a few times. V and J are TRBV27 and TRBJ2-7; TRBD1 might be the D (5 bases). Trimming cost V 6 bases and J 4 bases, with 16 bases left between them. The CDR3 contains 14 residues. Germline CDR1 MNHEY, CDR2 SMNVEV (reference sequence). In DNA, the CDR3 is TGTGCCAGCAGCCCCGACAGTTTTGGTTACGAGCAGTACTTC. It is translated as CASSPDSFGYEQYF.

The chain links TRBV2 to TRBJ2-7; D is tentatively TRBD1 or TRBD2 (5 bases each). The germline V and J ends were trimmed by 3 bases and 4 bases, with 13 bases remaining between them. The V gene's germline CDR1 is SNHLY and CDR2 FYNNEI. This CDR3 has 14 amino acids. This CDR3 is CASSDWDRRYEQYF. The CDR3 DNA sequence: TGTGCCAGCAGTGATTGGGACCGCAGGTACGAGCAGTACTTC. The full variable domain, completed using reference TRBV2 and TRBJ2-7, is EPEVTQTPSHQVTQMGQEVILRCVPISNHLYFYWYRQILGQKVEFLVSFYNNEISEKSEIFDDQFSVERPDGSNFTLKIRSTKLEDSAMYFCASSDWDRRYEQYFGPGTRLTVT.

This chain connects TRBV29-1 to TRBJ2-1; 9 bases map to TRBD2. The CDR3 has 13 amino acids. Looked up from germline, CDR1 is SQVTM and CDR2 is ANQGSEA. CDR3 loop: CMRGGLRYNEQFF. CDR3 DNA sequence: TGCATGCGGGGGGGGTTGAGGTACAATGAGCAGTTCTTC.

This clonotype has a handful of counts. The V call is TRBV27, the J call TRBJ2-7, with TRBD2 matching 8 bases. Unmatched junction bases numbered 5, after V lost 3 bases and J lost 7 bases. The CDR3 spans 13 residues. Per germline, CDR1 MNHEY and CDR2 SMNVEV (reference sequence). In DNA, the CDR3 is TGTGCCAGCAGTTTCAATAGCGGGGCGGAGCAGTACTTC. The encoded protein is CASSFNSGAEQYF.

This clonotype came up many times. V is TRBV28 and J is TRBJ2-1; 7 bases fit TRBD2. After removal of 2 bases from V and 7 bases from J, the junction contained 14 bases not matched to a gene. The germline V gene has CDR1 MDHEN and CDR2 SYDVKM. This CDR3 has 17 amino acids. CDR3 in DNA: TGTGCCAGCAGTTTAAAACTCCGCGGGAGAAACGCAAATGAGCAGTTCTTC. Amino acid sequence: CASSLKLRGRNANEQFF.

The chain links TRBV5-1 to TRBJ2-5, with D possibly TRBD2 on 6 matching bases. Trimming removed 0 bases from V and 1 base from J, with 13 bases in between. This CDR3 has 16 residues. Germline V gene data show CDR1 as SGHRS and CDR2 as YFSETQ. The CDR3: CASSLEWGGAQETQYF. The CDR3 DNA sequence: TGCGCCAGCAGCTTGGAGTGGGGAGGAGCCCAAGAGACCCAGTACTTC.